Sequencing of this T cell receptor (beta chain) was carried out in a study of Ad26.COV2.S vaccination and SARS-CoV-2 variants. Whole-study findings and limits: The study found higher spike-specific TCR breadth in vaccine than placebo recipients.

Looked up from germline, CDR1 is SNHLY and CDR2 is FYNNEI. The CDR3 length is 13 residues. Trimming removed 6 bases at V and 1 base at J, with 9 bases between. Treatment denoted: over 15 received Ad26.COV2.S at low or high dose, single or two shots; about 5 received placebo; per-sample allocation not given. Samples were taken on day 63 after the first vaccine or placebo injection. This table comes from immunoSEQ multiplex PCR, and its TCRdb copy is limited to in-frame clones, with some not included. Of a few hundred thousand clones in the sample, about 92% were seen once. As concerns this clone: Its specificity is not known.

This specimen was peripheral blood, taken in a trial of Ad26.COV2.S vaccine versus placebo. The genes are TRBV2 and TRBJ1-2; a possible D gene is TRBD1 (5 bases). The clonotype comes from a person between 18 and 59 years old who received the Ad26.COV2.S COVID-19 vaccine or a placebo. CDR3 sequence (DNA): TGTGCCAGCAGGGGGGGTAATAACTATGGCTACACCTTC. Translation gives CASRGGNNYGYTF.